One and the same sample provided the 11 T cell receptor beta chains below, sequenced in a study of vaccination and CD4 T cells after COVID-19. The treatment here: approximately 11-day PBMC culture with coronavirus spike peptide pools or control peptides (ViraFEST assay). Ahead of the COVID-19 pandemic (2011-2018), the CD4+ T cells of the unexposed donor were collected. Sequence data for DNA of cultured CD4+ T cells were generated by the Oncomine TCR Beta short-read assay. From cultured CD4+ T cells, genomic DNA was extracted. TCRdb used MiXCR to reprocess the PCR reads, holding one entry per CDR3 protein. The profile shows around 9,000 distinct CDR3 sequences, less than 45% of them singletons. Their antigens remain unidentified. The sample taken for sequencing was CD4+ T cells from blood, cultured in vitro. The receptor source for this set is a human donor in good health.

This chain joins TRBV5-4 and TRBJ2-3, with D unclear. This CDR3 comprises 15 residues. V was cut by 3 bases and J by 5 bases, with 16 bases left in between. In germline, CDR1 is SGHNT, CDR2 YYREEE (reference sequence). The DNA of the CDR3 is TGTGCCAGCAGCTCTCCCCGAGGCCGGCAAGATACGCAGTATTTT. Translated, it gives CASSSPRGRQDTQYF.

The chain combines TRBV5-1 with TRBJ2-7; D might be TRBD1 (7 bases). Germline CDR1 and CDR2: SGHRS and YFSETQ. The V and J ends lost 1 base and 4 bases respectively, with 12 bases between them. This CDR3 is 14 amino acids long. The CDR3 DNA is TGCGCCAGCAGCTTGCCAGGGGGGTCGTACGAGCAGTACTTC. Translated, it gives CASSLPGGSYEQYF.

The chain joins TRBV14 to TRBJ2-2, with a possible D match to TRBD1 (6 bases). With 1 base removed from V and 5 bases from J, the gap between germline ends came to 14 bases. CDR3 length: 16 amino acids. CDR1 and CDR2 (germline): SGHDN, FVKESK. CDR3 region: CASSQGQVLLTGELFF. Here the CDR3 DNA reads TGTGCCAGCAGCCAAGGACAGGTTCTCCTGACCGGGGAGCTGTTTTTT.

This clonotype appeared a few times. The chain links TRBV7-9 to TRBJ2-3, with D perhaps matching TRBD1 (6 bases). V lost 7 bases and J lost 3, with 14 bases in between. This CDR3 has 14 residues. CDR1 and CDR2 (germline): SEHNR, FQNEAQ (reference sequence). The CDR3 DNA follows: TGTGCCAGCACCGGACCACAGGGTACAGATACGCAGTATTTT. Its translation: CASTGPQGTDTQYF.

In its sample, this clonotype was seen once. V and J are TRBV11-3 and TRBJ2-7, with TRBD2 matching 11 bases. The CDR3 covers 15 residues. V was pared by 5 bases and J by 5 bases, with 8 bases of the junction left unmatched. Germline V gene data show CDR1 as SGHNT and CDR2 as YENEEA. As DNA, the CDR3 is TGTGCCAGCAGCCTGAAACTAGCGGGAGCGGACGAGCAGTACTTC. It specifies CASSLKLAGADEQYF.

There are a few counts of this clonotype. The V gene is TRBV5-1, the J gene TRBJ2-5; 7 nucleotides match TRBD2. The CDR3 runs 13 residues. Germline lookup yields CDR1 SGHRS and CDR2 YFSETQ. V lost 3 bases and J lost 4; bases outside the gene matches: 3. The CDR3 spells CASSSGLTETQYF. In DNA form, the CDR3 reads TGCGCCAGCAGCTCGGGACTAACAGAGACCCAGTACTTC.

This clonotype was found a few times. The genes are TRBV7-2 and TRBJ2-3, with a weak D call TRBD2 (6 bases). Germline-derived CDR1 and CDR2 are SGHTA and FQGNSA. Trimming removed 3 bases from V and 1 base from J, with 8 bases in between. This CDR3 comprises 14 residues. The CDR3 protein is CASSFGGGTDTQYF. CDR3 nucleotide sequence: TGTGCCAGCAGCTTCGGCGGGGGCACAGATACGCAGTATTTT.

V and J are TRBV10-3 and TRBJ2-1, with TRBD2 identical over 10 bases. The trim removed 4 bases at V and 9 bases at J, leaving 9 bases unmatched. Germline V gives CDR1 ENHRY, CDR2 SYGVKD. The CDR3 spans 15 residues. CDR3 nucleotide sequence: TGTGCCATCAGTGTCCTAGCGGGAGAAGGGGGTGAGCAGTTCTTC. Its protein is CAISVLAGEGGEQFF.

This clonotype was observed a few times. The chain carries TRBV7-2 and TRBJ2-3, with D perhaps matching TRBD2 (7 bases). V gave up 7 bases and J gave up 9 bases, with 17 bases separating them. The CDR3 length is 13 residues. In germline, CDR1 is SGHTA, CDR2 FQGNSA. As DNA, the CDR3 is TGTGCCAGCACCCGTAGGGGGGGGGAGACGCAGTATTTT. It encodes CASTRRGGETQYF.

This clonotype has more than one count but fewer than ten. The V gene is TRBV20-1, the J gene TRBJ2-3; no firm D call. The CDR3 runs 15 residues. The germline V gene has CDR1 DFQATT and CDR2 SNEGSKA (reference sequence). Between the trimmed V and J ends, which lost 6 bases and 1 base, there was a span of 17 bases. The CDR3 sequence: CSAPRPTGGTDTQYF. The CDR3 bases are TGCAGTGCCCCGAGACCGACCGGTGGCACAGATACGCAGTATTTT.

The chain combines TRBV19 with TRBJ1-6; D call uncertain. Germline V gives CDR1 LNHDA, CDR2 SQIVND (reference sequence). V lost 4 bases, J lost 1 base, and 11 bases lay in between. The CDR3 contains 16 residues. The CDR3 sequence is CASSTPRGSYNSPLHF. CDR3 DNA: TGTGCCAGTAGTACTCCGAGAGGTTCCTATAATTCACCCCTCCACTTT.